One sample yielded the 26 T cell receptor beta chains listed below, sequenced in a study of CD8 T cells in ankylosing spondylitis. MiXCR was run by TCRdb on the 5' RACE reads, yielding one entry per CDR3 protein. There are 150,000 to 200,000 distinct CDR3 sequences in the sample; roughly 12% occur only once, and approximately 32% lies in the top ten. Sequencing was done on a sample of blood, either unsorted or a sorted T cell fraction (not recorded which). The origin of the receptors is a male donor with ankylosing spondylitis or in good health (not recorded which).

This clonotype was counted ten times or more. The rearrangement joins TRBV12-3 or TRBV12-4 to TRBJ1-1; 9 nucleotides line up with TRBD1. CDR3 size: 15 residues. The junction had 9 bases not matched to a gene; V was cut back by 5 bases and J by 5 bases. The CDR3 here is CASSPHRGRGTEAFF. The CDR3 DNA follows: TGTGCCAGCAGTCCCCACAGGGGGCGCGGAACTGAAGCTTTCTTT.

The chain employs TRBV28 and TRBJ1-4, with a possible D match to TRBD1 (5 bases). V lost 2 bases to trimming and J lost 10 bases, with 11 bases between them. Germline V lookup: CDR1 MDHEN, CDR2 SYDVKM. The CDR3 covers 13 residues. The CDR3 sequence is CASSLPLGGKLFF. CDR3 sequence (DNA): TGTGCCAGCAGTTTACCACTTGGGGGAAAACTGTTTTTT. Full variable domain (missing parts from reference TRBV28 and TRBJ1-4): DVKVTQSSRYLVKRTGEKVFLECVQDMDHENMFWYRQDPGLGLRLIYFSYDVKMKEKGDIPEGYSVSREKKERFSLILESASTNQTSMYLCASSLPLGGKLFFGSGTQLSVL.

This clonotype was seen only a few times. The chain couples TRBV12-3 or TRBV12-4 to TRBJ2-7; D remains unclear. The CDR3 totals 11 residues. The V gene lost 6 bases and the J gene lost 3 bases, with 6 bases spanning the gap. For the CDR3, the DNA is TGTGCCAGCAGGGACGGCTACGAGCAGTACTTC. Translation gives CASRDGYEQYF.

In its sample, this clonotype was seen a few times. This chain uses TRBV19 with TRBJ2-7; D is perhaps TRBD2 (5 bases). This CDR3 is built from 15 residues. V dropped 1 base and J dropped 5 bases, with 15 bases sitting between them. Germline CDR1 and CDR2: LNHDA and SQIVND (reference sequence). In DNA, the CDR3 is TGTGCCAGTAGTATAGCCCTGGAGGCATCCCACGAGCAGTACTTC. It yields the protein CASSIALEASHEQYF.

This clonotype has at least ten counts. The chain uses TRBV3-1 and TRBJ2-7; perhaps TRBD1 as D (6 bases). The CDR3 sequence is 13 residues long. Per the germline V gene, CDR1 is LGHDT and CDR2 is YNNKEL (reference sequence). Trimming took off 6 bases at V and 3 bases at J, with 12 bases between the two ends. This CDR3 is CASSFLTGYEQYF. CDR3 nucleotides: TGTGCCAGCAGTTTCCTGACAGGCTACGAGCAGTACTTC.

This clonotype showed up many times. The rearrangement joins TRBV27 to TRBJ2-7; 9 nucleotides align to TRBD1. The CDR3 is 13 amino acids. J lost 1 base, V lost 7 bases, and 2 bases had no gene match. Germline-derived CDR1 and CDR2 are MNHEY and SMNVEV (reference sequence). CDR3 protein: CASKQGASYEQYF. CDR3 coding DNA: TGTGCCAGCAAACAGGGGGCGTCCTACGAGCAGTACTTC.

About this clonotype: One end of the junction fails to match germline, which may point to a read error. This chain connects TRBV3-1 to TRBJ2-2; 11 bases are a match to TRBD2. This CDR3 region has 19 residues. The germline gives CDR1 LGHDT, CDR2 YNNKEL (reference sequence). The CDR3 here is CACSLHLGLAGGRTGELFF. In DNA form, the CDR3 reads TGTGCCTGCAGCCTCCACCTCGGGCTAGCGGGGGGACGGACCGGGGAGCTGTTTTTT.

V gene TRBV28 combines with J gene TRBJ2-4; D possibly corresponds to TRBD1 (5 bases). The CDR3 length is 14 residues. Germline CDR1 reads MDHEN; CDR2 reads SYDVKM. V shed 4 bases and J shed 6 bases, with 13 bases lying between them. CDR3 bases: TGTGCCAGCAGTTATCAGGGCCTCCTAAACATTCAGTACTTC. Amino acid sequence: CASSYQGLLNIQYF.

A note on this clonotype: Given a much more abundant clone one base away, this may be a read error. This rearrangement joins TRBV5-1 to TRBJ2-1; 10 bases fit TRBD1. Germline V gene data show CDR1 as SGHRS and CDR2 as YFSETQ. This CDR3 is 15 amino acids long. The CDR3 region is CSSSPGTGVSNEQFF. The CDR3 DNA follows: TGCTCCAGCAGCCCGGGGACAGGGGTTTCTAATGAGCAGTTCTTC. The full variable domain, rest sourced from reference TRBV5-1 and TRBJ2-1, is KAGVTQTPRYLIKTRGQQVTLSCSPISGHRSVSWYQQTPGQGLQFLFEYFSETQRNKGNFPGRFSGRQFSNSRSEMNVSTLELGDSALYLCSSSPGTGVSNEQFFGPGTRLTVL.

The rearrangement links TRBV3-1 to TRBJ2-5; the match to TRBD2 covers 11 bases. After removal of 1 base from V and 1 base from J, the junction contained 2 bases not matched to a gene. Germline CDR1 is LGHDT and CDR2 is YNNKEL (reference sequence). The CDR3 covers 16 residues. CDR3 region: CASSQGLAGLQETQYF. The CDR3 DNA is TGTGCCAGCAGCCAAGGACTAGCGGGGCTCCAAGAGACCCAGTACTTC.

This clonotype was found many times. The rearrangement uses TRBV5-1 and TRBJ1-1; tentatively, D is TRBD1 (6 bases). CDR3 length: 14 residues. Germline V CDR1 and CDR2: SGHRS, YFSETQ. Between the trimmed V and J ends, which lost 0 bases and 6 bases, there was a span of 12 bases. CDR3 loop: CASSLEGGTAEAFF. The CDR3 DNA follows: TGCGCCAGCAGCTTGGAGGGGGGCACGGCTGAAGCTTTCTTT.

This clonotype was seen ten or more times. The rearrangement uses TRBV4-1 and TRBJ2-7; TRBD2 aligns across 7 bases. Germline values: CDR1 MGHRA, CDR2 YSYEKL. Trimming removed 0 bases from V and 3 bases from J; junction bases left unmatched: 5. This CDR3 spans 15 amino acids. The CDR3 DNA reads TGCGCCAGCAGCCAAGATCGGGGAGGGAGCTACGAGCAGTACTTC. This codes for CASSQDRGGSYEQYF.

This clonotype turned up a few times. The genes are TRBV20-1 and TRBJ2-1; D is tentatively TRBD1 or TRBD2 (7 bases each). V was trimmed by 3 bases and J by 5 bases, leaving 14 bases between them. The CDR3 consists of 14 residues. Germline lookup yields CDR1 DFQATT and CDR2 SNEGSKA (reference sequence). This chain's CDR3 is CSASMPGGDNEQFF. Here the CDR3 DNA reads TGCAGTGCTAGTATGCCAGGGGGGGACAATGAGCAGTTCTTC.

This clonotype showed up many times. This sequence joins TRBV29-1 and TRBJ1-5, with D possibly being TRBD1 (5 bases). Germline CDR1 reads SQVTM; CDR2 reads ANQGSEA. This CDR3 has 13 amino acids. Trimming cost V 4 bases and J 5 bases, with 12 bases left between them. CDR3 DNA: TGCAGCGTTGGCCAGGGTCGGGATCAGCCCCAGCATTTT. Translation: CSVGQGRDQPQHF.

This clonotype was detected ten times or more. The rearrangement links TRBV4-3 to TRBJ1-1; tentative D call: TRBD1 (5 bases). V lost 0 bases to trimming and J lost 4 bases, with 15 bases between them. This CDR3 spans 16 amino acids. Germline lookup yields CDR1 LGHNA and CDR2 YSLEER. The CDR3 bases are TGCGCCAGCAGCCAAGATCATTCAGGCAGGGTCACTGAAGCTTTCTTT. It encodes CASSQDHSGRVTEAFF.

V usage is TRBV6-2 or TRBV6-3 and J usage is TRBJ1-5; possibly TRBD1 for D (6 bases). The CDR3 is 15 amino acids. Germline-derived CDR1 and CDR2 are MNHEY and SVGEGT. The V end lost 6 bases, the J end lost 9 bases, and 21 bases lay between the germline ends. CDR3 loop: CASSSDRMVVRPQHF. The CDR3 DNA reads as TGTGCCAGCAGCTCTGACAGGATGGTTGTCCGGCCCCAGCATTTT.

This clonotype was counted ten times or more. The rearrangement joins TRBV5-1 to TRBJ2-7; D might be TRBD2 (5 bases). Looked up from germline, CDR1 is SGHRS and CDR2 is YFSETQ. The length of the CDR3 is 11 residues. Trimming took 5 bases from V and 5 from J, leaving 8 bases between them. The CDR3 is CASRVEDEQYF. Written as DNA, the CDR3 is TGCGCCAGCAGGGTGGAGGACGAGCAGTACTTC.

The chain recombines TRBV12-3 or TRBV12-4 with TRBJ1-5; a possible D gene is TRBD1 (5 bases). V lost 4 bases to trimming and J lost 1 base, with 5 bases between them. CDR3 length: 13 amino acids. CDR3 DNA sequence: TGTGCCAGCAGTTGGGACAGCAATCAGCCCCAGCATTTT. As protein: CASSWDSNQPQHF.

Worth noting for this clonotype: Possible read error: a much larger clone is one base away. This chain uses TRBV12-3 or TRBV12-4 with TRBJ1-5, with 7 bases identical to TRBD1. With 8 bases clipped from V and 4 bases from J, the junction kept 5 bases outside the gene matches. CDR3 length: 13 residues. CDR3 in amino acids: CASGGTENQPQHF. CDR3 DNA sequence: TGTGCCAGCGGAGGGACAGAAAATCAGCCCCAGCATTTT.

This clonotype was found many times. This chain connects TRBV18 to TRBJ2-1; 12 positions match TRBD2. Per germline, CDR1 KGHSH and CDR2 LQKENI. The V gene end was trimmed by 5 bases and the J gene end by 2 bases; junction bases not matched to a gene: 7. This CDR3 has 17 amino acids. CDR3: CASSSTLAGGTYNEQFF. Written as DNA, the CDR3 is TGTGCCAGCTCATCAACACTAGCGGGGGGCACCTACAATGAGCAGTTCTTC.

A few counts support this clonotype. The chain has TRBV7-2 and TRBJ2-2; a possible D gene is TRBD1 (5 bases). The V end lost 3 bases, the J end lost 6 bases, and 11 bases lay between the germline ends. The germline CDR1 and CDR2 sequences are SGHTA and FQGNSA. The CDR3 has 14 residues. CDR3 sequence: CASSFRQGSGELFF. The CDR3 nucleotides are TGTGCCAGCAGCTTTCGCCAGGGTTCCGGGGAGCTGTTTTTT.

The table lists this clonotype with many counts. This chain uses TRBV5-5 with TRBJ2-2; D tentatively reads TRBD1 or TRBD2 (5 bases each). The CDR3 is 17 amino acids. Per germline, CDR1 SGHKS and CDR2 YYEKEE (reference sequence). V lost 4 bases, J lost 2 bases, and 18 bases lay in between. The CDR3 reads CASSDGTPERNTGELFF. CDR3 coding DNA: TGTGCCAGCAGCGACGGGACCCCCGAAAGAAACACCGGGGAGCTGTTTTTT.

This clonotype was seen ten or more times. CDR3 in DNA: TGTGCCAGCAGCTCCTTGGTGACCAAAAACATTCAGTACTTC. It encodes CASSSLVTKNIQYF. This chain connects TRBV6-1 to TRBJ2-4; no firm D call. Germline V gene sequence: CDR1 MNHNS, CDR2 SASEGT. The CDR3 is 14 amino acids. V lost 6 bases, J lost 2 bases, and 11 bases lay in between.

This clonotype has a handful of counts. This chain joins TRBV7-9 and TRBJ1-4; D possibly corresponds to TRBD1 (5 bases). CDR1 SEHNR and CDR2 FQNEAQ come from the germline V gene (reference sequence). V shed 3 bases and J shed 0 bases, with 8 bases lying between them. This CDR3 comprises 15 residues. CDR3 sequence: CASSLGDTTNEKLFF. Written as DNA, the CDR3 is TGTGCCAGCAGCTTGGGGGATACAACTAATGAAAAACTGTTTTTT.

This clonotype was counted many times. As DNA, the CDR3 is TGTGCCAGCAGCCCGACTAGTATCACTGAGACCCAGTACTTC. Translated, it gives CASSPTSITETQYF. The chain is built from TRBV7-8 and TRBJ2-5, with D maybe TRBD2 (6 bases). Germline lookup yields CDR1 SGHVS and CDR2 FQNEAQ. CDR3 length: 14 residues. V was pared by 5 bases and J by 5 bases, with 15 bases between.

This clonotype was found many times. The rearrangement joins TRBV5-1 to TRBJ2-3; TRBD2 matches at 7 bases. CDR1 is SGHRS and CDR2 is YFSETQ in the germline V gene. The CDR3 runs 15 residues. J lost 0 bases, V lost 9 bases, and 10 bases had no gene match. The CDR3 sequence is CATRLADLSTDTQYF. In DNA, the CDR3 is TGCGCCACCCGACTAGCTGACTTGAGCACAGATACGCAGTATTTT.